Presented here are 5 T cell receptor beta chains from one specimen sequenced in a study of follicular helper T cells after annual influenza vaccination. Sample time point: 2014-2015 season, 7 days after vaccination. TCRdb's table, derived via immunoSEQ multiplex PCR, lists solely in-frame clones and lacks some. The sample lists 3,000 to 4,000 clones; roughly 80% were seen once. Sequencing used CXCR5- memory CD4+ T cells sorted from blood, obtained 7 days after influenza vaccination. The receptors were gathered from an adult who received the influenza vaccine.

The chain links TRBV6-5 to TRBJ1-5, with unresolved D. This CDR3 has 13 amino acids. The V and J ends lost 0 bases and 3 bases respectively, with 3 bases between them. Germline V gene sequence: CDR1 MNHEY, CDR2 SVGAGI. CDR3 in DNA: TGTGCCAGCAGTTACTCTAACAATCAGCCCCAGCATTTT. This gives the protein CASSYSNNQPQHF.

The chain combines TRBV7-9 with TRBJ2-1; D is possibly TRBD2 (5 bases). This CDR3 has 17 amino acids. The V gene lost 5 bases and the J gene lost 0 bases, with 17 bases spanning the gap. Germline lookup yields CDR1 SEHNR and CDR2 FQNEAQ (reference sequence). The CDR3, as DNA: TGTGCCAGCAGCCTGGACCCGCTGAGGGACTCCTACAATGAGCAGTTCTTC. Encoded protein: CASSLDPLRDSYNEQFF.

The chain recombines TRBV7-9 with TRBJ2-7; 10 nucleotides match TRBD2. The CDR3 covers 16 residues. The V gene's germline CDR1 is SEHNR and CDR2 FQNEAQ (reference sequence). Trimming removed 4 bases from V and 0 bases from J; junction bases left unmatched: 6. The CDR3 nucleotides read TGTGCCAGCAGCTCCTCGGGACTAGCGAGCTCCTACGAGCAGTACTTC. It is translated as CASSSSGLASSYEQYF.

The chain is built from TRBV7-3 and TRBJ2-1; 7 bases are a match to TRBD2. J gave up 6 bases and V 2 bases, and 10 bases lay outside the gene matches. The CDR3 spans 16 residues. The germline CDR1 and CDR2 sequences are SGHTA and FQGTGA. CDR3 sequence reads: CASSLRGGTRGNEQFF. CDR3 coding DNA: TGTGCCAGCAGCTTACGCGGGGGTACTAGAGGCAATGAGCAGTTCTTC.

The chain combines TRBV28 with TRBJ1-3; unclear D gene. This CDR3 has 14 amino acids. The V and J ends lost 11 bases and 3 bases respectively, with 17 bases between them. Germline loops: CDR1 MDHEN, CDR2 SYDVKM. DNA for the CDR3: TGTGCCTCCCACTCGGCGATAATTGGAAACACCATATATTTT. The encoded protein is CASHSAIIGNTIYF.